Sequencing of this T cell receptor (beta chain) was carried out in a study of cytomegalovirus exposure and HLA in healthy donors. As to this clone: What it binds is not known.

The CDR3 loop spans 15 amino acids. The germline V and J ends were trimmed by 0 bases and 0 bases, with 8 bases remaining between them. In germline, CDR1 is SGHKS, CDR2 YYEKEE (reference sequence). General study points: Presence/absence results assume similar sequencing depth per donor, which may not hold.

PCR primers comprised 60 Vbeta and 13 Jbeta primers. TCRdb's copy holds only in-frame clones and misses some; the assay was immunoSEQ multiplex PCR. Of 210,000 or so clones in the sample, 75% to 80% were seen once. The sequenced sample consisted of PBMCs. The gene calls are TRBV5-5 and TRBJ2-3; D unresolved. This clonotype was sampled from a young man in good health and CMV-seronegative. The CDR3 DNA reads as TGTGCCAGCAGCTTGGCTCCCGGGAGCACAGATACGCAGTATTTT. Translating gives CASSLAPGSTDTQYF.